These 24 T cell receptor beta chains were all obtained from the same sample, sequenced in a study of blood T cell repertoires in COVID-19. Clones were sequenced by immunoSEQ multiplex PCR, and TCRdb holds only the in-frame ones, with some missing. The table shows roughly 76,000 clones, with approximately 89% occurring only once. Sequencing input: peripheral blood. The receptors come from a woman aged 60-70 years with active COVID-19.

V is TRBV15 and J is TRBJ2-5; 10 bases align to TRBD2. V shed 5 bases, J shed 14 bases, and the junction held 11 bases outside the gene matches. The CDR3 loop spans 13 amino acids. CDR1 and CDR2 (germline): LNHNV, YYDKDF (reference sequence). Here the CDR3 reads CATSQRLAGVLYF. The CDR3 DNA reads as TGTGCCACCAGCCAGAGGCTAGCGGGAGTCCTATACTTC.

The chain employs TRBV5-4 and TRBJ2-3; D not certain. Germline assignment: CDR1 SGHNT and CDR2 YYREEE (reference sequence). Trimming took off 6 bases at V and 6 bases at J, with 20 bases between the two ends. This CDR3 has 15 residues. CDR3 bases: TGTGCCAGCAACCGAAGCCCCCCCCGGTGGGATACGCAGTATTTT. The encoded protein is CASNRSPPRWDTQYF.

The chain couples TRBV28 to TRBJ2-7, with D tentatively TRBD2 (6 bases). Looked up from germline, CDR1 is MDHEN and CDR2 is SYDVKM. The CDR3 loop spans 14 amino acids. V was trimmed by 3 bases and J by 4 bases, leaving 13 bases between them. The CDR3 DNA reads as TGTGCCAGCAGTTTGCGGGGTGACGGTTACGAGCAGTACTTC. This translates into CASSLRGDGYEQYF.

This chain uses TRBV5-4 with TRBJ2-7; 8 bases fit TRBD2. The CDR3 contains 15 residues. V was pared by 1 base and J by 4 bases, with 7 bases of the junction left unmatched. CDR1 and CDR2 (germline): SGHNT, YYREEE (reference sequence). The CDR3 DNA reads TGTGCCAGCAGCTTGATCGGTACGGGGGGGTACGAGCAGTACTTC. As protein: CASSLIGTGGYEQYF. Full variable domain (missing parts from reference TRBV5-4 and TRBJ2-7): ETGVTQSPTHLIKTRGQQVTLRCSSQSGHNTVSWYQQALGQGPQFIFQYYREEENGRGNFPPRFSGLQFPNYSSELNVNALELDDSALYLCASSLIGTGGYEQYFGPGTRLTVT.

The chain uses TRBV19 and TRBJ2-1; 10 positions match TRBD2. Germline CDR1 is LNHDA and CDR2 is SQIVND (reference sequence). The CDR3 covers 16 residues. V gave up 1 base and J gave up 4 bases; unmatched junction bases: 4. CDR3 sequence reads: CASSIGSGRGYNEQFF. The CDR3 bases are TGTGCCAGTAGTATAGGAAGCGGGAGGGGGTACAATGAGCAGTTCTTC. Combining the CDR3 with reference TRBV19 and TRBJ2-1 gives the whole variable domain DGGITQSPKYLFRKEGQNVTLSCEQNLNHDAMYWYRQDPGQGLRLIYYSQIVNDFQKGDIAEGYSVSREKKESFPLTVTSAQKNPTAFYLCASSIGSGRGYNEQFFGPGTRLTVL.

The gene calls are TRBV19 and TRBJ1-2; D is ambiguous. The CDR3 is made up of 16 amino acids. V was trimmed by 4 bases and J by 7 bases, leaving 22 bases between them. From germline, CDR1 is LNHDA and CDR2 SQIVND (reference sequence). The CDR3 region is CASSTRLGGLASGYTF. CDR3 coding DNA: TGTGCCAGTAGTACCCGCTTGGGAGGGCTTGCGAGTGGCTACACCTTC.

The chain combines TRBV14 with TRBJ2-2; the D gene is possibly TRBD1 (6 bases). Looked up from germline, CDR1 is SGHDN and CDR2 is FVKESK. Trimming took off 4 bases at V and 7 bases at J, with 13 bases between the two ends. The CDR3 extends over 14 amino acids. In DNA, the CDR3 is TGTGCCAGCAGCCTTTGGGACACGAGCGGGGAGCTGTTTTTT. Translating it yields CASSLWDTSGELFF.

This clone was counted once. The gene calls are TRBV2 and TRBJ2-5; 9 bases line up with TRBD1. The CDR3 runs 15 residues. Germline V gives CDR1 SNHLY, CDR2 FYNNEI. The V and J ends lost 6 bases and 5 bases, in that order; junction bases with no gene match: 10. CDR3 in amino acids: CASSLQGAIGETQYF. CDR3 DNA: TGTGCCAGCAGCCTACAGGGGGCAATAGGGGAGACCCAGTACTTC. Variable domain in full (rest from reference TRBV2 and TRBJ2-5): EPEVTQTPSHQVTQMGQEVILRCVPISNHLYFYWYRQILGQKVEFLVSFYNNEISEKSEIFDDQFSVERPDGSNFTLKIRSTKLEDSAMYFCASSLQGAIGETQYFGPGTRLLVL.

V usage is TRBV19 and J usage is TRBJ2-6; the D is unclear. Germline CDR1 is LNHDA and CDR2 is SQIVND (reference sequence). The CDR3 is made up of 15 amino acids. Deletions cut 4 bases from V and 0 bases from J, with 7 bases between. Here the CDR3 DNA reads TGTGCCAGTAGTAAAATCCTCTCTGGGGCCAACGTCCTGACTTTC. Translation gives CASSKILSGANVLTF.

The rearrangement joins TRBV5-1 to TRBJ2-5; 7 positions match TRBD2. Germline CDR1 reads SGHRS; CDR2 reads YFSETQ. V was pared by 4 bases and J by 1 base, with 4 bases of the junction left unmatched. CDR3 length: 14 amino acids. CDR3 protein: CASSGGGLQETQYF. CDR3 coding DNA: TGCGCCAGCAGCGGGGGGGGACTCCAAGAGACCCAGTACTTC.

The chain uses TRBV5-1 and TRBJ2-6, with 8 bases matching TRBD2. V lost 3 bases and J lost 7; bases outside the gene matches: 9. This CDR3 has 16 residues. Germline-derived CDR1 and CDR2 are SGHRS and YFSETQ. For the CDR3, the DNA is TGCGCCAGCAGCTCCACCTCAATAGCGGGAGCCAACGTCCTGACTTTC. This encodes CASSSTSIAGANVLTF.

The chain recombines TRBV5-1 with TRBJ2-1; TRBD1 matches at 7 bases. The germline CDR1 and CDR2 sequences are SGHRS and YFSETQ. The J segment lost 9 bases and the V segment lost 0 bases, leaving 3 bases of the junction unmatched. This CDR3 comprises 13 residues. The DNA of the CDR3 is TGCGCCAGCAGCTTGGTGAGGGGGCGTGAGCAGTTCTTC. This translates into CASSLVRGREQFF.

In this sample, this clone turned up once. The rearrangement joins TRBV5-1 to TRBJ2-1, with a possible D match to TRBD1 (6 bases). Germline lookup yields CDR1 SGHRS and CDR2 YFSETQ. The germline V and J ends were trimmed by 1 base and 3 bases, with 14 bases remaining between them. This CDR3 is 16 amino acids long. CDR3 nucleotides: TGCGCCAGCAGCTTGTTAGGGGAACAGGGCTACAATGAGCAGTTCTTC. It specifies CASSLLGEQGYNEQFF.

By frequency in the sample, this clone is medium-sized. The chain carries TRBV5-8 and TRBJ2-6, with TRBD1 matching 8 bases. The junction had 13 bases not matched to a gene; V was cut back by 3 bases and J by 2 bases. Germline loops: CDR1 SGHTS, CDR2 YDEGEE. This CDR3 is built from 19 residues. The CDR3 nucleotides read TGTGCCAGCAGCTCCCAGACAGGGGCCCTTTCCGCTGGGGCCAACGTCCTGACTTTC. Its protein product is CASSSQTGALSAGANVLTF.

The table lists this clone with a count of one. This chain connects TRBV7-9 to TRBJ2-7; D is possibly TRBD2 (5 bases). This CDR3 is 14 amino acids long. Germline V gene data show CDR1 as SEHNR and CDR2 as FQNEAQ (reference sequence). Trimming cost V 0 bases and J 2 bases, with 8 bases left between them. CDR3 protein: CASSLASGTYEQYF. As DNA, the CDR3 is TGTGCCAGCAGCTTAGCCAGCGGAACCTACGAGCAGTACTTC.

The CDR3: CSASLAGSGVHNEQFF. CDR3 coding DNA: TGCAGTGCTAGTTTGGCGGGAAGTGGGGTCCACAATGAGCAGTTCTTC. V and J are TRBV20-1 and TRBJ2-1, with a weak D call TRBD2 (6 bases). There are 16 residues in the CDR3. V shed 3 bases and J shed 5 bases, with 20 bases lying between them. Germline V lookup: CDR1 DFQATT, CDR2 SNEGSKA (reference sequence).

The chain combines TRBV11-2 with TRBJ2-7; D possibly corresponds to TRBD2 (6 bases). Germline CDR1 and CDR2: SGHAT and FQNNGV. Trimming took 1 base from V and 2 from J, leaving 9 bases between them. CDR3 size: 14 residues. CDR3 nucleotides: TGTGCCAGCAGCTTAGTTGGGGGGACCTACGAGCAGTACTTC. Residues: CASSLVGGTYEQYF.

The gene calls are TRBV29-1 and TRBJ1-2; a possible D gene is TRBD1 (6 bases). Germline CDR1 and CDR2: SQVTM and ANQGSEA. V lost 5 bases and J lost 2, with 12 bases in between. This CDR3 is built from 13 residues. The CDR3 is CSVLEQGNYGYTF. The CDR3, as DNA: TGCAGCGTTTTGGAACAGGGAAACTATGGCTACACCTTC.

This clone was detected only once. The V call is TRBV7-8, the J call TRBJ1-2, with a weak D call TRBD1 (5 bases). V lost 2 bases to trimming and J lost 4 bases, with 11 bases between them. Looked up from germline, CDR1 is SGHVS and CDR2 is FQNEAQ. The CDR3 totals 14 residues. CDR3 sequence (DNA): TGTGCCAGCAGCTTAAGGGCAGGGATCTATGGCTACACCTTC. Protein: CASSLRAGIYGYTF.

The chain recombines TRBV13 with TRBJ2-7; 7 bases line up with TRBD1. The V gene end was trimmed by 5 bases and the J gene end by 0 bases; junction bases not matched to a gene: 10. This CDR3 is 16 amino acids long. From germline, CDR1 is PRHDT and CDR2 FYEKMQ (reference sequence). CDR3 sequence (DNA): TGTGCCAGCAGCCCTCTACAGGGGCAGGCCTCCTACGAGCAGTACTTC. It encodes CASSPLQGQASYEQYF.

This clone was seen just once. The chain recombines TRBV30 with TRBJ2-7, with 11 positions matching TRBD1. V was clipped by 2 bases and J by 2 bases; unmatched bases: 8. CDR1 GTSNPN and CDR2 SVGIG come from the germline V gene (reference sequence). This CDR3 is 16 amino acids long. Written as DNA, the CDR3 is TGTGCCTGGAGTACAACCCGGACAGGGGGCCCCTACGAGCAGTACTTC. The encoded protein is CAWSTTRTGGPYEQYF.

The CDR3 DNA follows: TGTGCCAGCTCAAGATCCGGGACTATCTACAATGAGCAGTTCTTC. Translation gives CASSRSGTIYNEQFF. This chain links TRBV18 with TRBJ2-1, with 7 nucleotides matching TRBD2. Germline trimming cut 5 bases from V and 3 bases from J; bases unmatched to any gene: 7. The CDR3 consists of 15 residues. The germline CDR1 and CDR2 sequences are KGHSH and LQKENI.

This sequence joins TRBV18 and TRBJ1-4, with D tentatively TRBD1 (5 bases). Trimming shortened V by 5 bases and J by 8 bases, and 15 bases separated the two germline ends. The CDR3 is made up of 14 amino acids. Germline V CDR1 and CDR2: KGHSH, LQKENI. CDR3 DNA: TGTGCCAGCTCAACGGCCCAGGGAAGGGAAAAACTGTTTTTT. Translation: CASSTAQGREKLFF.

This clone was detected only once. V is TRBV15 and J is TRBJ1-5; D is undetermined. There are 13 residues in the CDR3. V gave up 1 base and J gave up 6 bases, with 7 bases separating them. Germline V CDR1 and CDR2: LNHNV, YYDKDF (reference sequence). The CDR3 is CATSRAGGQPQHF. The CDR3 nucleotides are TGTGCCACCAGCAGAGCGGGTGGTCAGCCCCAGCATTTT.